The 21 T cell receptor beta chains below all came from one sample that was sequenced in a study of regulatory T cells in long-lasting Graves disease. Sample time point: newly diagnosed GD, antithyroid drugs for less than 3 months. From PBMCs, RNA was extracted and then used to make the TCR library. Building of the TCR beta libraries involved iRepertoire HTBI primers and Arm-PCR of CDR3 regions. TCRdb re-called the multiplex PCR reads through MiXCR, storing one row per CDR3 protein. The sample contains approximately 440,000 distinct CDR3 sequences, roughly 15% of which appear only once. This same sample was also taken into another study, of T cells in Graves' hyperthyroidism and ophthalmopathy.

The sample in question was peripheral blood mononuclear cells (PBMCs), obtained at new diagnosis, from a patient treated with antithyroid drugs. Source of these receptors: a man between 40 and 49 years old with Graves disease.

The table lists this clonotype with many counts. This chain uses TRBV6-2 or TRBV6-3 with TRBJ1-2; the D is unclear. The CDR3 has 16 amino acids. V gave up 4 bases and J gave up 3 bases, with 18 bases separating them. Germline V CDR1 and CDR2: MNHEY, SVGEGT. This CDR3 is CASSFMDRILYYGYTF. For the CDR3, the DNA is TGTGCCAGCAGTTTTATGGACCGGATATTATACTATGGCTACACCTTC.

There are a few counts of this clonotype. Relative to the germline gene, one junction end is altered; a read error may explain this. The chain uses TRBV20-1 and TRBJ2-7, with TRBD2 identical over 9 bases. This CDR3 is 16 amino acids long. Germline V gene lookup returns CDR1 DFQATT and CDR2 SNEGSKA (reference sequence). Here the CDR3 reads CSAGDTRSSGDYEQYF. Here the CDR3 DNA reads TGCAGTGCTGGAGATACTCGGTCTAGCGGGGACTACGAGCAGTACTTC.

This clonotype was detected only a few times. This chain joins TRBV6-1 and TRBJ2-1; 16 bases align to TRBD2. This CDR3 contains 18 residues. The V and J ends lost 7 bases and 6 bases, in that order; junction bases with no gene match: 12. Germline lookup yields CDR1 MNHNS and CDR2 SASEGT. The CDR3 region has the DNA TGTGCCAGCACTCCAGGGACTAGCGGGAGGGCCATCTTCAATGAGCAGTTCTTC. Translating gives CASTPGTSGRAIFNEQFF.

This clonotype was detected many times. The CDR3 DNA reads TGCGCCAGCAGTGTGCGGGGTCCCAGGGGCACTGAAGCTTTCTTT. Residues: CASSVRGPRGTEAFF. The rearrangement uses TRBV5-1 and TRBJ1-1; D possibly corresponds to TRBD1 (6 bases). CDR1 is SGHRS, CDR2 YFSETQ, per germline. V was pared by 5 bases and J by 4 bases, with 18 bases between. There are 15 residues in the CDR3.

This clonotype has ten or more counts. V gene TRBV7-9 combines with J gene TRBJ2-5; a weak D match, TRBD1 (6 bases). V was cut by 1 base and J by 3 bases, with 12 bases left in between. This CDR3 comprises 15 residues. Germline V CDR1 and CDR2: SEHNR, FQNEAQ (reference sequence). This CDR3 is CASSLVPHREETQYF. As DNA, the CDR3 is TGTGCCAGCAGCTTAGTCCCCCACAGGGAAGAGACCCAGTACTTC.

As concerns this clonotype: It is likely a read error: a sequence one base away is far more abundant. The CDR3 bases are TGTGCCGGCAGCCATGGGGACGTCCGCTACGAGCAGTACTTC. It yields the protein CAGSHGDVRYEQYF. The chain uses TRBV11-2 and TRBJ2-7, with D possibly being TRBD1 or TRBD2 (5 bases each). The germline V gene encodes CDR1 SGHAT and CDR2 FQNNGV. CDR3 length: 14 amino acids.

There are many counts of this clonotype. The V gene is TRBV19, the J gene TRBJ1-1; 10 bases agree with TRBD1. With V trimmed by 4 bases and J by 1 base, 3 bases remained unmatched. The CDR3 has 15 residues. Germline CDR1 reads LNHDA; CDR2 reads SQIVND (reference sequence). CDR3: CASSTGQGTNTEAFF. DNA for the CDR3: TGTGCCAGTAGTACGGGACAGGGGACGAACACTGAAGCTTTCTTT.

This clonotype came up a few times. The chain couples TRBV2 to TRBJ2-5; D unclear. Germline V gives CDR1 SNHLY, CDR2 FYNNEI. The CDR3 is 15 amino acids. Trimming took off 4 bases at V and 1 base at J, with 13 bases between the two ends. The chain's CDR3 is CASSGFLETQETQYF. The CDR3 region has the DNA TGTGCCAGCAGTGGCTTTCTCGAGACCCAAGAGACCCAGTACTTC.

This clonotype occurred a few times. This chain connects TRBV6-1 to TRBJ2-5, with TRBD2 matching over 7 bases. CDR3 length equals 16 residues. V was clipped by 5 bases and J by 4 bases; unmatched bases: 13. Germline values: CDR1 MNHNS, CDR2 SASEGT. CDR3 sequence: CASSPGEGGGTETQYF. The CDR3 DNA is TGTGCCAGCAGTCCCGGGGAGGGAGGCGGCACAGAGACCCAGTACTTC.

With respect to this clonotype: One end of the junction is discordant with germline, which a read error may explain. V is TRBV3-1 and J is TRBJ1-3; D is ambiguous. The CDR3 consists of 17 residues. CDR1 and CDR2 (germline): LGHDT, YNNKEL (reference sequence). The CDR3 loop is CASSQDEQEASRNTIYF. DNA of the CDR3: TGTGCCAGCAGCCAAGATGAGCAGGAAGCCTCTAGAAACACCATATATTTT.

This clonotype has at least ten counts. The chain recombines TRBV5-1 with TRBJ2-6; D is uncertain. This CDR3 contains 15 residues. CDR1 is SGHRS, CDR2 YFSETQ, per germline. Trimming pared 4 bases from V and 2 bases from J, leaving 10 bases between. CDR3 bases: TGCGCCAGCAGCCCGGACGGAGCTGGGGCCAACGTCCTGACTTTC. Translated: CASSPDGAGANVLTF.

This chain uses TRBV28 with TRBJ1-5; tentatively, D is TRBD1 (6 bases). CDR3 length: 14 residues. Trimming removed 2 bases from V and 4 bases from J, with 9 bases in between. The germline CDR1 and CDR2 sequences are MDHEN and SYDVKM. CDR3 DNA: TGTGCCAGCAGTTTAAACAGGGATAATCAGCCCCAGCATTTT. This translates into CASSLNRDNQPQHF.

This clonotype has only a few counts. This chain joins TRBV20-1 and TRBJ2-5, with D perhaps TRBD1 or TRBD2 (5 bases each). V lost 4 bases, J lost 1 base, and 19 bases lay in between. Germline V gene sequence: CDR1 DFQATT, CDR2 SNEGSKA (reference sequence). The CDR3 spans 16 residues. In nucleotides, the CDR3 is TGCAGTGCTACCCGGGGTGGGGCGAAGGGCCAAGAGACCCAGTACTTC. Translating it yields CSATRGGAKGQETQYF.

At least ten counts were recorded for this clonotype. V usage is TRBV20-1 and J usage is TRBJ2-7; 7 positions match TRBD2. V shed 1 base, J shed 1 base, and the junction held 16 bases outside the gene matches. CDR3 length: 18 amino acids. Germline V gene data show CDR1 as DFQATT and CDR2 as SNEGSKA (reference sequence). For the CDR3, the DNA is TGCAGTGCTAGAGGAGGCCTGGGAGGGAGTTCCTGGTCCTACGAGCAGTACTTC. It specifies CSARGGLGGSSWSYEQYF.

This clonotype was seen repeatedly, ten times or more. The chain carries TRBV11-2 and TRBJ1-2; TRBD1 might be the D (5 bases). This CDR3 comprises 14 residues. Germline assignment: CDR1 SGHAT and CDR2 FQNNGV. Deletions cut 4 bases from V and 4 bases from J, with 13 bases between. DNA of the CDR3: TGTGCCAGCAGCTCCCGGGGGATGGGCTATGGCTACACCTTC. This translates into CASSSRGMGYGYTF.

This clonotype was counted many times. The chain combines TRBV6-1 with TRBJ1-1; D is undetermined. The CDR3 totals 15 residues. Germline CDR1 MNHNS, CDR2 SASEGT. Deletions cut 6 bases from V and 0 bases from J, with 14 bases between. The DNA for the CDR3 is TGTGCCAGCAGAACATCGGGCGGAATGAACACTGAAGCTTTCTTT. This codes for CASRTSGGMNTEAFF.

This chain uses TRBV7-2 with TRBJ1-5, with D perhaps matching TRBD1 (5 bases). This CDR3 has 16 residues. The V gene lost 2 bases and the J gene lost 2 bases, with 13 bases spanning the gap. The germline V gene encodes CDR1 SGHTA and CDR2 FQGNSA. This CDR3 is CASSLWGMSGNQPQHF. CDR3 DNA sequence: TGTGCCAGCAGCTTATGGGGCATGTCGGGCAATCAGCCCCAGCATTTT.

This clonotype was counted at least ten times. The V call is TRBV7-2, the J call TRBJ2-7; 7 bases are a match to TRBD2. Unmatched junction bases numbered 4, after V lost 6 bases and J lost 2 bases. CDR3 length: 13 residues. Germline CDR1 is SGHTA and CDR2 is FQGNSA. The CDR3 is CASRGGGAYEQYF. CDR3 nucleotides: TGTGCCAGCAGGGGTGGGGGGGCCTACGAGCAGTACTTC.

In its sample, this clonotype was seen many times. The chain uses TRBV5-1 and TRBJ2-2; 13 nucleotides agree with TRBD2. Per germline, CDR1 SGHRS and CDR2 YFSETQ. The CDR3 totals 15 residues. Trimming cost V 3 bases and J 5 bases; bases outside gene matches: 1. Here the CDR3 reads CASSSGLAGTGELFF. The CDR3 coding sequence is TGCGCCAGCAGCTCGGGACTAGCGGGAACCGGGGAGCTGTTTTTT.

This clonotype was seen at least ten times. The chain is built from TRBV12-3 or TRBV12-4 and TRBJ2-1, with TRBD1 matching over 10 bases. The CDR3 loop spans 14 amino acids. J gave up 7 bases and V 5 bases, and 5 bases lay outside the gene matches. CDR3 sequence (DNA): TGTGCCAGCAGTAGGGACAGGGGAAAGAATGAGCAGTTCTTC. Protein product: CASSRDRGKNEQFF.

This clonotype showed up many times. The rearrangement links TRBV18 to TRBJ2-7, with D perhaps assigned TRBD1 or TRBD2 (5 bases each). Trimming stripped 5 bases from V and 7 bases from J, with 9 bases between. The CDR3 extends over 11 amino acids. In germline, CDR1 is KGHSH, CDR2 LQKENI. CDR3 protein: CASSRGEEQYF. DNA of the CDR3: TGTGCCAGCTCAAGAGGGGAAGAGCAGTACTTC.